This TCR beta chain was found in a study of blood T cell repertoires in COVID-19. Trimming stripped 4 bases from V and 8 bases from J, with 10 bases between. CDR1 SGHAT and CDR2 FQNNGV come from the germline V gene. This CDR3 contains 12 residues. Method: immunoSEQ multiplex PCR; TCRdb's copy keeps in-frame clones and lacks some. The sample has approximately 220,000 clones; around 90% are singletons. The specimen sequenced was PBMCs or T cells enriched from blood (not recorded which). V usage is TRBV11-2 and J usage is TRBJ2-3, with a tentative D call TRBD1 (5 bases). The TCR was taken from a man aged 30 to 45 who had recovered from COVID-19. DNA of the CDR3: TGTGCCAGCAGCTCCCAGGGTACTACGCAGTATTTT. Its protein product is CASSSQGTTQYF.